These 28 T cell receptor beta chains were all obtained from the same sample, sequenced in a study of blood T cell repertoires in COVID-19. Sequenced by immunoSEQ multiplex PCR; TCRdb stores in-frame clones only, minus some. This table has 250,000 to 300,000 clones, around nine tenths appearing once. The specimen was peripheral blood. Receptor source: a woman aged 70-85 years with COVID-19, enrolled during active disease.

The rearrangement joins TRBV27 to TRBJ2-7, with D maybe TRBD2 (6 bases). The germline V gene encodes CDR1 MNHEY and CDR2 SMNVEV (reference sequence). V shed 6 bases and J shed 0 bases, with 15 bases lying between them. The CDR3 is made up of 15 amino acids. The CDR3 loop reads CASRLAFRSSYEQYF. In nucleotides, the CDR3 is TGTGCCAGCAGGCTAGCGTTTAGGAGCTCCTACGAGCAGTACTTC.

The CDR3 DNA is TGTGCCGCCACACCCGGGACAGGGGGCTTAGAGCAGTACTTC. Translation: CAATPGTGGLEQYF. The chain recombines TRBV10-3 with TRBJ2-7, with 12 bases that match TRBD1. The length of the CDR3 is 14 residues. Trimming at V came to 11 bases and at J to 7 bases, leaving 12 bases not matched to a gene. Germline CDR1 is ENHRY and CDR2 is SYGVKD.

The chain employs TRBV10-1 and TRBJ2-1, with 8 positions matching TRBD2. Germline lookup yields CDR1 WNHNN and CDR2 SYGVQD (reference sequence). Unmatched junction bases numbered 5, after V lost 3 bases and J lost 4 bases. This CDR3 region has 15 residues. CDR3 sequence reads: CASSETSGLYNEQFF. In DNA, the CDR3 is TGCGCCAGCAGTGAAACTAGCGGCCTATACAATGAGCAGTTCTTC.

The V call is TRBV6-6, the J call TRBJ1-1, with D uncertain. Germline V gives CDR1 MNHNY, CDR2 SVGAGI (reference sequence). V was pared by 5 bases and J by 0 bases, with 10 bases between. The CDR3 covers 14 residues. This chain's CDR3 is CASSVEFVNTEAFF. The CDR3 bases are TGTGCCAGCAGTGTAGAATTCGTGAACACTGAAGCTTTCTTT.

This clone showed up just a few times. The chain employs TRBV12-3 or TRBV12-4 and TRBJ2-7; perhaps TRBD1 as D (5 bases). V was clipped by 2 bases and J by 6 bases, with 11 bases between them. The CDR3 is 13 residues long. CDR3 coding DNA: TGTGCCAGCAGTTTACACAGGCCCGGCGAGCAGTACTTC. Encoded protein: CASSLHRPGEQYF.

V gene TRBV9 combines with J gene TRBJ2-1, with TRBD2 matching 14 bases. The CDR3 is 21 residues long. The germline V gene encodes CDR1 SGDLS and CDR2 YYNGEE. Trimming removed 0 bases from V and 7 bases from J; junction bases left unmatched: 18. The DNA of the CDR3 is TGTGCCAGCAGCGTAGGCCTCAGGGGCCGACTAGCGGGAGGGCCTGTAAATGAGCAGTTCTTC. This gives the protein CASSVGLRGRLAGGPVNEQFF.

This chain connects TRBV2 to TRBJ1-6; no clear D. Trimming pared 2 bases from V and 6 bases from J, leaving 11 bases between. Germline V CDR1 and CDR2: SNHLY, FYNNEI. This CDR3 is 15 amino acids long. In DNA form, the CDR3 reads TGTGCCAGCAGTGAACAGGCTGAGGGTAATTCACCCCTCCACTTT. As protein: CASSEQAEGNSPLHF.

The V gene is TRBV19, the J gene TRBJ1-1; 8 positions agree with TRBD1. After removal of 3 bases from V and 0 bases from J, the junction contained 0 bases not matched to a gene. CDR3 length: 14 residues. The germline gives CDR1 LNHDA, CDR2 SQIVND (reference sequence). The CDR3 coding sequence is TGTGCCAGTAGTATCAGGGGGCTGAACACTGAAGCTTTCTTT. It codes for CASSIRGLNTEAFF. The full variable domain, completed using reference TRBV19 and TRBJ1-1, is DGGITQSPKYLFRKEGQNVTLSCEQNLNHDAMYWYRQDPGQGLRLIYYSQIVNDFQKGDIAEGYSVSREKKESFPLTVTSAQKNPTAFYLCASSIRGLNTEAFFGQGTRLTVV.

This clone was observed a few times. V and J are TRBV9 and TRBJ1-2; tentative D call: TRBD1 (5 bases). Trimming took off 0 bases at V and 2 bases at J, with 8 bases between the two ends. This CDR3 spans 14 amino acids. Germline CDR1 SGDLS, CDR2 YYNGEE. This CDR3 is CASSVEAGNYGYTF. CDR3 nucleotide sequence: TGTGCCAGCAGCGTAGAGGCAGGGAACTATGGCTACACCTTC.

The chain joins TRBV19 to TRBJ2-1, with 9 bases identical to TRBD2. The CDR3 spans 15 residues. Looked up from germline, CDR1 is LNHDA and CDR2 is SQIVND (reference sequence). The V segment lost 5 bases and the J segment 9 bases; nucleotides outside the gene matches: 11. CDR3 in amino acids: CASSQDAGGPSEQFF. The CDR3 DNA reads TGTGCCAGTAGTCAGGATGCGGGAGGGCCGAGTGAGCAGTTCTTC. Full variable domain (rest looked up from reference TRBV19 and TRBJ2-1): DGGITQSPKYLFRKEGQNVTLSCEQNLNHDAMYWYRQDPGQGLRLIYYSQIVNDFQKGDIAEGYSVSREKKESFPLTVTSAQKNPTAFYLCASSQDAGGPSEQFFGPGTRLTVL.

The chain couples TRBV10-3 to TRBJ1-5, with 8 bases matching TRBD1. Per the germline V gene, CDR1 is ENHRY and CDR2 is SYGVKD. V gave up 6 bases and J gave up 6 bases; unmatched junction bases: 4. The CDR3 extends over 13 amino acids. CDR3 coding DNA: TGTGCCATCAGGACAGGGGTCGGTCAGCCCCAGCATTTT. This gives the protein CAIRTGVGQPQHF.

J is TRBJ1-6 and V is TRBV7-2, with D perhaps matching TRBD1 (5 bases). The germline V gene has CDR1 SGHTA and CDR2 FQGNSA. The CDR3 has 16 residues. The V end lost 4 bases, the J end lost 10 bases, and 20 bases lay between the germline ends. CDR3 in amino acids: CASSSEGRAGRSPLHF. The DNA for the CDR3 is TGTGCCAGCAGCTCCGAGGGGAGGGCGGGCCGGTCACCCCTCCACTTT. Full variable domain (rest looked up from reference TRBV7-2 and TRBJ1-6): GAGVSQSPSNKVTEKGKDVELRCDPISGHTALYWYRQSLGQGLEFLIYFQGNSAPDKSGLPSDRFSAERTGGSVSTLTIQRTQQEDSAVYLCASSSEGRAGRSPLHFGNGTRLTVT.

About this clone itself: The sample carries other DNA sequences with the same CDR3. The chain combines TRBV9 with TRBJ2-7; D may be TRBD1 (5 bases). Germline V gene data show CDR1 as SGDLS and CDR2 as YYNGEE. CDR3 size: 13 residues. V lost 0 bases to trimming and J lost 1 base, with 5 bases between them. The CDR3, as DNA: TGTGCCAGCAGCGTAGCAGGGTCCTACGAGCAGTACTTC. Translation gives CASSVAGSYEQYF.

This chain joins TRBV3-1 (or the pseudogene TRBV3-2) and TRBJ2-1, with D possibly being TRBD2 (6 bases). Deletions cut 4 bases from V and 9 bases from J, with 16 bases between. Germline values: CDR1 LGHDT, CDR2 YNNKEL (reference sequence). The CDR3 consists of 14 residues. The CDR3 sequence is CASSRAGTQSEQFF. In nucleotides, the CDR3 is TGTGCCAGCAGCCGCGCCGGGACTCAAAGTGAGCAGTTCTTC.

The rearrangement uses TRBV7-9 and TRBJ2-7, with 10 bases that match TRBD2. The length of the CDR3 is 15 residues. V trimming: 4 bases; J trimming: 1 base; junction bases outside the gene matches: 4. The germline CDR1 and CDR2 sequences are SEHNR and FQNEAQ (reference sequence). In nucleotides, the CDR3 is TGTGCCAGCAGCTCCATAGCGGGGGGATCCTACGAGCAGTACTTC. Its translation: CASSSIAGGSYEQYF.

The chain has TRBV19 and TRBJ2-3; TRBD2 matches at 7 bases. CDR1 LNHDA and CDR2 SQIVND come from the germline V gene (reference sequence). J lost 5 bases, V lost 10 bases, and 9 bases had no gene match. The CDR3 contains 13 residues. The DNA of the CDR3 is TGTGCCACCCGGTGGGGGGGAAGAGATACGCAGTATTTT. Protein sequence: CATRWGGRDTQYF.

This clone was observed once. For the CDR3, the DNA is TGTGCCAGCAGTGGGGGACTAGCGGGAGCCTCCTACAATGAGCAGTTCTTC. As protein: CASSGGLAGASYNEQFF. The rearrangement uses TRBV28 and TRBJ2-1; 14 nucleotides line up with TRBD2. V shed 5 bases, J shed 0 bases, and the junction held 3 bases outside the gene matches. This CDR3 has 17 residues. Looked up from germline, CDR1 is MDHEN and CDR2 is SYDVKM.

This clone was recorded a few times. V usage is TRBV12-3 or TRBV12-4 and J usage is TRBJ1-4, with D unclear. This CDR3 has 13 residues. V gave up 9 bases and J gave up 8 bases, with 16 bases separating them. The CDR3, as DNA: TGTGCCAGTGTCCGAGAACGAGGGGAAAAACTGTTTTTT. Protein product: CASVRERGEKLFF.

The rearrangement links TRBV5-4 to TRBJ2-1, with 13 positions matching TRBD2. The CDR3 extends over 15 amino acids. The junction had 5 bases not matched to a gene; V was cut back by 4 bases and J by 7 bases. From germline, CDR1 is SGHNT and CDR2 YYREEE (reference sequence). The CDR3 protein is CASSPGTSGMNEQFF. CDR3 sequence (DNA): TGTGCCAGCAGCCCCGGGACTAGCGGGATGAATGAGCAGTTCTTC.

J is TRBJ2-7 and V is TRBV28; 10 bases align to TRBD2. CDR1 is MDHEN, CDR2 SYDVKM, per germline. V was pared by 7 bases and J by 4 bases, with 7 bases of the junction left unmatched. The CDR3 extends over 14 amino acids. The CDR3 loop is CASKPGLAIYEQYF. Written as DNA, the CDR3 is TGTGCCAGCAAGCCGGGACTAGCGATTTACGAGCAGTACTTC. The variable domain in full, with the rest retrieved from reference TRBV28 and TRBJ2-7, is DVKVTQSSRYLVKRTGEKVFLECVQDMDHENMFWYRQDPGLGLRLIYFSYDVKMKEKGDIPEGYSVSREKKERFSLILESASTNQTSMYLCASKPGLAIYEQYFGPGTRLTVT.

This chain joins TRBV29-1 and TRBJ1-1; 7 nucleotides match TRBD1. The V gene's germline CDR1 is SQVTM and CDR2 ANQGSEA. Trimming removed 5 bases from V and 5 bases from J; junction bases left unmatched: 8. The CDR3 contains 13 residues. The CDR3 loop is CSVRRGLMTEAFF. As DNA, the CDR3 is TGCAGCGTTCGGAGGGGGCTGATGACTGAAGCTTTCTTT. The whole variable domain, remainder taken from reference TRBV29-1 and TRBJ1-1, is SAVISQKPSRDICQRGTSLTIQCQVDSQVTMMFWYRQQPGQSLTLIATANQGSEATYESGFVIDKFPISRPNLTFSTLTVSNMSPEDSSIYLCSVRRGLMTEAFFGQGTRLTVV.

V gene TRBV7-2 combines with J gene TRBJ1-3; tentatively, D is TRBD1 (6 bases). Between the trimmed V and J ends, which lost 4 bases and 0 bases, there was a span of 10 bases. Germline loops: CDR1 SGHTA, CDR2 FQGNSA. The CDR3 totals 15 residues. This chain's CDR3 is CASSSGQPSGNTIYF. CDR3 nucleotide sequence: TGTGCCAGCAGCTCCGGACAGCCCTCTGGAAACACCATATATTTT. Complete variable domain (other parts from reference TRBV7-2 and TRBJ1-3): GAGVSQSPSNKVTEKGKDVELRCDPISGHTALYWYRQSLGQGLEFLIYFQGNSAPDKSGLPSDRFSAERTGGSVSTLTIQRTQQEDSAVYLCASSSGQPSGNTIYFGEGSWLTVV.

The rearrangement uses TRBV6-6 and TRBJ1-2; 9 positions agree with TRBD1. This CDR3 comprises 13 residues. V lost 8 bases, J lost 8 bases, and 9 bases stayed unmatched. Germline V gives CDR1 MNHNY, CDR2 SVGAGI (reference sequence). CDR3 sequence (DNA): TGTGCCAGCGGCATAAGGACAGGGGTGGGCTACACCTTC. Amino acid sequence: CASGIRTGVGYTF.

The rearrangement joins TRBV7-2 to TRBJ1-5, with D perhaps TRBD1 (5 bases). V was trimmed by 2 bases and J by 8 bases, leaving 16 bases between them. The CDR3 has 15 residues. In germline, CDR1 is SGHTA, CDR2 FQGNSA. CDR3 sequence: CASSLSGQGLEPQHF. The CDR3 DNA follows: TGTGCCAGCAGCTTATCCGGGCAGGGCTTGGAGCCCCAGCATTTT.

The rearrangement links TRBV11-2 to TRBJ2-3, with D maybe TRBD2 (6 bases). This CDR3 spans 15 amino acids. V was shortened by 1 base and J by 5 bases, with 13 bases between the two germline ends. Germline V lookup: CDR1 SGHAT, CDR2 FQNNGV. DNA of the CDR3: TGTGCCAGCAGCTTAGTTTTCGCGGGGAGAGATACGCAGTATTTT. This codes for CASSLVFAGRDTQYF.

The table lists this clone with a count of one. V gene TRBV7-2 combines with J gene TRBJ2-7; 8 bases agree with TRBD2. V lost 2 bases to trimming and J lost 2 bases; unmatched junction nucleotides: 8. Per the germline V gene, CDR1 is SGHTA and CDR2 is FQGNSA. The CDR3 length is 16 residues. DNA for the CDR3: TGTGCCAGCAGCTTATATAGCGGGGCAGATACCTACGAGCAGTACTTC. This sequence encodes CASSLYSGADTYEQYF.

This clone came up once. This chain uses TRBV6-2 or TRBV6-3 with TRBJ2-1; tentative D call: TRBD1 (6 bases). Deletions cut 6 bases from V and 8 bases from J, with 17 bases between. Germline CDR1 reads MNHEY; CDR2 reads SVGEGT. There are 14 residues in the CDR3. CDR3 DNA sequence: TGTGCCAGCAGCCCTCGATTTGGGGGCGATGAGCAGTTCTTC. This gives the protein CASSPRFGGDEQFF.

The J gene is TRBJ1-5, the V gene TRBV4-2, with TRBD1 identical over 9 bases. With 0 bases clipped from V and 4 bases from J, the junction kept 10 bases outside the gene matches. Germline CDR1 is LGHNA and CDR2 is YNFKEQ. This CDR3 contains 18 residues. The CDR3 reads CASSQDPAGQGANQPQHF. The CDR3, as DNA: TGTGCCAGCAGCCAAGACCCCGCGGGACAGGGAGCGAATCAGCCCCAGCATTTT.